The source of this T cell receptor beta chain is a study of identical twins. The CDR3 totals 15 residues. Germline CDR1 is LGHDT and CDR2 is YNNKEL (reference sequence). V gave up 1 base and J gave up 7 bases, with 11 bases separating them. TCRdb reprocessed the 5' RACE reads with MiXCR, giving one entry per CDR3 protein. The sample carries fewer than 500,000 distinct CDR3 sequences, roughly 24% recorded once. A further study also used this sample, focusing on T cells expressing NK-cell markers. That report notes: Anti-gamma-delta TCR antibody use in several experiments restricted sorting to alpha-beta TCR T cells.

This receptor was identified in a young woman in good health. The V call is TRBV3-1, the J call TRBJ1-6; D gene ambiguous. The source material was CD4+ T cells sorted from blood. Here the CDR3 DNA reads TGTGCCAGCAGCCAAGGCACGTTTCGGAATTCACCCCTCCACTTT. This gives the protein CASSQGTFRNSPLHF. Looking up the rest from reference TRBV3-1 and TRBJ1-6 gives the full variable domain: DTAVSQTPKYLVTQMGNDKSIKCEQNLGHDTMYWYKQDSKKFLKIMFSYNNKELIINETVPNRFSPKSPDKAHLNLHINSLELGDSAVYFCASSQGTFRNSPLHFGNGTRLTVT.